These 8 T cell receptor beta chains originate from one sample sequenced in a study of cytomegalovirus exposure and HLA in healthy donors. The PCR was carried out with 60 Vbeta primers and 13 Jbeta primers. Libraries were prepared by immunoSEQ multiplex PCR; TCRdb keeps only in-frame clonotypes and omits some of them. The sample consists of some 130,000 clones, approximately 77% of them appearing once. The sample comprised PBMCs. These receptors all come from an older woman in good health and CMV-seronegative.

The chain links TRBV6-1 to TRBJ2-7; D call uncertain. CDR1 MNHNS and CDR2 SASEGT come from the germline V gene. Trimming removed 0 bases from V and 2 bases from J, with 11 bases in between. There are 15 residues in the CDR3. CDR3 amino acids: CASSEAPGPTYEQYF. The CDR3 DNA reads TGTGCCAGCAGTGAAGCGCCGGGTCCCACCTACGAGCAGTACTTC.

This clone was seen a handful of times. The chain recombines TRBV12-5 with TRBJ1-1; TRBD1 aligns across 9 bases. The CDR3 covers 16 residues. With V trimmed by 5 bases and J by 5 bases, 12 bases remained unmatched. The germline V gene encodes CDR1 LGHNT and CDR2 FRNRAP. CDR3 nucleotide sequence: TGTGCTAGTGGTAATCCGGGACAGGGTCGAAATACTGAAGCTTTCTTT. This encodes CASGNPGQGRNTEAFF.

The V call is TRBV6-5, the J call TRBJ1-2; D is undetermined. The CDR3 is made up of 13 amino acids. Trimming left V 0 bases short and J 7 bases short, with 9 bases between. The V gene's germline CDR1 is MNHEY and CDR2 SVGAGI. CDR3 coding DNA: TGTGCCAGCAGTTACTCTTGGGAGCCTGGCTACACCTTC. Translating gives CASSYSWEPGYTF.

The V call is TRBV7-9, the J call TRBJ1-1, with 7 bases aligning to TRBD1. J was trimmed by 2 bases and V by 5 bases; bases with no gene match: 8. Germline assignment: CDR1 SEHNR and CDR2 FQNEAQ (reference sequence). The CDR3 length is 15 residues. In DNA form, the CDR3 reads TGTGCCAGCAGCCCTCCACGAGGGGGCAACACTGAAGCTTTCTTT. This codes for CASSPPRGGNTEAFF.

The genes are TRBV29-1 and TRBJ2-5; D might be TRBD1 (5 bases). This CDR3 region has 13 residues. Per the germline V gene, CDR1 is SQVTM and CDR2 is ANQGSEA. V gave up 6 bases and J gave up 5 bases, with 16 bases separating them. CDR3 residues: CSVHGAGPETQYF. CDR3 nucleotide sequence: TGCAGCGTCCATGGGGCCGGCCCGGAGACCCAGTACTTC.

This clone has a handful of counts. J is TRBJ2-5 and V is TRBV5-1; no clear D. The CDR3 contains 11 residues. V shed 2 bases and J shed 7 bases, with 6 bases lying between them. Germline V CDR1 and CDR2: SGHRS, YFSETQ. CDR3 in DNA: TGCGCCAGCAGCTTTTCGGGGACCCAGTACTTC. It codes for CASSFSGTQYF.

The gene calls are TRBV28 and TRBJ2-1; TRBD1 matches 8 bases. V was clipped by 9 bases and J by 0 bases; unmatched bases: 13. Per the germline V gene, CDR1 is MDHEN and CDR2 is SYDVKM. This CDR3 is built from 17 residues. The CDR3 bases are TGTGCCAGTAGCTGGACAGGGACCCGATTCTCCTACAATGAGCAGTTCTTC. Its translation: CASSWTGTRFSYNEQFF.

The chain recombines TRBV9 with TRBJ2-5, with D tentatively TRBD2 (7 bases). The CDR3 has 15 residues. Per the germline V gene, CDR1 is SGDLS and CDR2 is YYNGEE. The germline V and J ends were trimmed by 4 bases and 5 bases, with 18 bases remaining between them. The CDR3 DNA reads as TGTGCCAGCAGCCCAGGCCGGGGGGCAGGGGAGACCCAGTACTTC. Its translation is CASSPGRGAGETQYF.